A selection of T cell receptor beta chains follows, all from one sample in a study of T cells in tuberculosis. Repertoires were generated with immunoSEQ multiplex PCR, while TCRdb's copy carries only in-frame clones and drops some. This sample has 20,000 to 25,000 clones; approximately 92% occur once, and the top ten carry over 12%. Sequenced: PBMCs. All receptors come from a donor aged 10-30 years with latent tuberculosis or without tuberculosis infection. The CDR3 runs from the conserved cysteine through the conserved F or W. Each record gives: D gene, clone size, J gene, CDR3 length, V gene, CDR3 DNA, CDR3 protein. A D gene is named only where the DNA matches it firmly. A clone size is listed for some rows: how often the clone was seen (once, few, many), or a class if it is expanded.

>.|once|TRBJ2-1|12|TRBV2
TGTGCCAGCCGGAGGGTGGGGAATGAGCAGTTCTTC
CASRRVGNEQFF
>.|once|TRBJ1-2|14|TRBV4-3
TGCGCCAGCAGCCAAGGGGGAGGGGTGAATGGCTACACCTTC
CASSQGGGVNGYTF
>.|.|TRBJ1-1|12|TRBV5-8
TGTGCCAGCAGCTTGGGGCTGATGGAAGCTTTCTTT
CASSLGLMEAFF
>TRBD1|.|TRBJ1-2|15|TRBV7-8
TGTGCCAGCAGACCTCTACAGGGGATCGGCGATGGCTACACCTTC
CASRPLQGIGDGYTF
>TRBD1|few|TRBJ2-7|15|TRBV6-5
TGTGCCAGCAGCCACGAGGGGACAGGGCTGAGGGAGCAGTACTTC
CASSHEGTGLREQYF
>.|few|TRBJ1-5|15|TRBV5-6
TGTGCCAGCAGCACCGGGTACTATAGCAATCAGCCCCAGCATTTT
CASSTGYYSNQPQHF
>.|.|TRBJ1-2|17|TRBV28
TGTGCCAGCAGTTTTGTCAGGGGCACCAAAGCTAACTATGGCTACACCTTC
CASSFVRGTKANYGYTF
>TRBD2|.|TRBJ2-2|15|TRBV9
TGTGCCAGCGGGACGGCAGCGGGGCCCACCGGGGAGCTGTTTTTT
CASGTAAGPTGELFF
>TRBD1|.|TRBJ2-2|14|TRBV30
TGTGCCTGGAGGGACAGGACGAACACCGGGGAGCTGTTTTTT
CAWRDRTNTGELFF
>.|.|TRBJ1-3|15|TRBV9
TGTGCCAGCAGCGTAGAATTAAGTTGGCAAAACACCATATATTTT
CASSVELSWQNTIYF
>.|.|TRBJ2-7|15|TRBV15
TGTGCCACCAGCAGAGATTTGGCCAGCTCCTACGAGCAGTACTTC
CATSRDLASSYEQYF
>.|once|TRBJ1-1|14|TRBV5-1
TGCGCCAGCAGCTTGGACCTAGGGAACACTGAAGCTTTCTTT
CASSLDLGNTEAFF
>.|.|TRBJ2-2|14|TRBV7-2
TGTGCCAGCAGCTTAGCGGACTACACCGGGGAGCTGTTTTTT
CASSLADYTGELFF
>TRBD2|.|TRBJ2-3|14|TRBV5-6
TGTGCCAGCAGCCCGGGACTAGCGGGGGGTTCTATCCATTTT
CASSPGLAGGSIHF
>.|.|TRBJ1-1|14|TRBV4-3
TGCGCCAGCAGCCGGACAGTCGATTCCGCTGAAGCTTTCTTT
CASSRTVDSAEAFF
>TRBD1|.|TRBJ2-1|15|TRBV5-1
TGCGCCAGCAGCGATCAGGGGGCTTTCTACAATGAGCAGTTCTTC
CASSDQGAFYNEQFF
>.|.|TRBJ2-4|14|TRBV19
TGTGCCAGTAGTATCGGGGGACTCAAAAACATTCAGTACTTC
CASSIGGLKNIQYF
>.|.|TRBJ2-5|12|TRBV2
TGTGCCAGCAGTGCCAGCCAAGAGACCCAGTACTTC
CASSASQETQYF
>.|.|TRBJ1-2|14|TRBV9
TGTGCCAGCAGCGTACAATCCGCAGGCTATGGCTACACCTTC
CASSVQSAGYGYTF
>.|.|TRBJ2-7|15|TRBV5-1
TGCGCCAGCAGCTTCCACAGGGTTGGTTCGTTCGAGCAGTACTTC
CASSFHRVGSFEQYF
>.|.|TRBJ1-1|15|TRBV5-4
TGTGCCAGCAGCTTGGCCAGAAGGGGAAGGACTGAAGCTTTCTTT
CASSLARRGRTEAFF
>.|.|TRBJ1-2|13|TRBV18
TGTGCCAGCTCACCGGTGGAGAACTATGGCTACACCTTC
CASSPVENYGYTF
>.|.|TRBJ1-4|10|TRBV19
TGTGCCAGTTCCGGGGAAAAACTGTTTTTT
CASSGEKLFF
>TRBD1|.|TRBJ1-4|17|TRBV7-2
TGTGCCAGCAGCTTAGACGGACAGGGGGCGGCGAAAAGAAAACTGTTTTTT
CASSLDGQGAAKRKLFF
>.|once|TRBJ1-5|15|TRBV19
TGTGCCAGTAGTACAAAGGGAGGGAGCAATCAGCCCCAGCATTTT
CASSTKGGSNQPQHF
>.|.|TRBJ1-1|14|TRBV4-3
TGCGCCAGCAGTCCTCACCCCGGGGACACTGAAGCTTTCTTT
CASSPHPGDTEAFF
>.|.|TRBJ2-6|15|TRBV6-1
TGTGCCAGCAGGGCCGTCTCATCTGGGGCCAACGTCCTGACTTTC
CASRAVSSGANVLTF
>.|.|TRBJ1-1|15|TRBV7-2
TGTGCCAGCAGCCTCCTCGGGGGTTTGAACACTGAAGCTTTCTTT
CASSLLGGLNTEAFF
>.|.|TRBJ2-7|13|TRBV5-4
TGTGCCATTTCGACTAGTCCTCAAGGCGAGCAGTACTTC
CAISTSPQGEQYF
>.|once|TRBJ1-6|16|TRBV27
TGTGCCAGCAGTTTATCGTCAGGGGTGGTGAATTCACCCCTCCACTTT
CASSLSSGVVNSPLHF
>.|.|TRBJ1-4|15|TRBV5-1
TGCGCCAGCAGCCCGGAGGCGCAGCTTAATGAAAAACTGTTTTTT
CASSPEAQLNEKLFF
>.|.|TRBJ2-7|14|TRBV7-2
TGTGCCAGCAGCTTAGTCGCAGGAGGGTTCGGGCAGTACTTC
CASSLVAGGFGQYF
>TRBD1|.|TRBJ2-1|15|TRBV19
TGTGCCAGTAGTATCGGGACAGGGTACTTCAATGAGCAGTTCTTC
CASSIGTGYFNEQFF
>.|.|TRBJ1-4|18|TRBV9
TGTGCCAGCAGCCGGTCAGGGCAGGGACCAACCGGGGGTGAAAAACTGTTTTTT
CASSRSGQGPTGGEKLFF
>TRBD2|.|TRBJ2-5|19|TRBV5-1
TGCGCCAGCAGCTCTACTACTCCGGGACTAGCGGGGGGCCAAGAGACCCAGTACTTC
CASSSTTPGLAGGQETQYF
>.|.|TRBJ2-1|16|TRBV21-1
TGTGCCAGCAGCAACCGGGACAGGGTGTCCTACAATGAGCAGTTCTTC
CASSNRDRVSYNEQFF
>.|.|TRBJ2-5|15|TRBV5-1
TGCGCCAGCAGCTTGGTAGGGGCAGGGCCAGAGACCCAGTACTTC
CASSLVGAGPETQYF
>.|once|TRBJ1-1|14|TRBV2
TGTGCCAGCAGCCTATCGGTAAAGAACACTGAAGCTTTCTTT
CASSLSVKNTEAFF
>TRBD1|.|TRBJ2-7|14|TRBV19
TGTGCCAGTAGTATGACAGGGACCTTCTACGAGCAGTACTTC
CASSMTGTFYEQYF
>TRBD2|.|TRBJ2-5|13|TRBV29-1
TGCAGCGTTGTGTTTCAGGGAGGGGAGACCCAGTACTTC
CSVVFQGGETQYF
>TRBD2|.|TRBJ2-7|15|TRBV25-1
TGTGCCAGCAGTGAATCCAGCGGGGGGGCCCACGAGCAGTACTTC
CASSESSGGAHEQYF
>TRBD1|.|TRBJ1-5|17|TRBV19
TGTGCCAGTAGTATAGGCGTCTCCGGGACAGGGTATAAGCCCCAGCATTTT
CASSIGVSGTGYKPQHF
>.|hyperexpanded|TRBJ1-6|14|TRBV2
TGTGCCAGCAGTGAACAAGGACAGAATTCACCCCTCCACTTT
CASSEQGQNSPLHF
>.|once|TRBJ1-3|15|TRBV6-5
TGTGCCAGCAAACTGACAGACCGCTCTGGAAACACCATATATTTT
CASKLTDRSGNTIYF
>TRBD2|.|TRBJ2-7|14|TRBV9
TGTGCCAGCAGCGGGCCGGGACTAGCCTACGAGCAGTACTTC
CASSGPGLAYEQYF
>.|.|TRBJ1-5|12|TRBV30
TGTGCCTTGAGCCAGGGTACTCAGCCCCAGCATTTT
CALSQGTQPQHF
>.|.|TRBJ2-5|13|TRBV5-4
TGTGCCAGTGGGGCTAGGGGGAAAGAGACCCAGTACTTC
CASGARGKETQYF
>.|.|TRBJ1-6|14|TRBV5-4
TGTGCCAGCAGCTTGGAACAGACGAATTCACCCCTCCACTTT
CASSLEQTNSPLHF
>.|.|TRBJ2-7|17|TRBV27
TGTGCCAGCAGTTGGGGATCGGGGGGCGGGAGCTCCTACGAGCAGTACTTC
CASSWGSGGGSSYEQYF
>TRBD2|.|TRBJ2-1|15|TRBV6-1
TGTGCCAGCAGGCCGGGACTAGCGGGGGGCCCTGAGCAGTTCTTC
CASRPGLAGGPEQFF
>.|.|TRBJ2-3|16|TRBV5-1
TGCGCCAGCAGCTTGGGTGGGTTAGGAGATACAGATACGCAGTATTTT
CASSLGGLGDTDTQYF